The 9 T cell receptor beta chains in this list originate from one sample, sequenced in a study of blood T cells in healthy people across ages. Alongside a J-beta primer mix, a sample-barcoded 5' primer served in a second PCR lasting roughly 6 to 11 cycles. TCRdb re-called the 5' RACE reads through MiXCR, storing one row per CDR3 protein. The table lists 1.5 million to 1.9 million distinct CDR3 sequences, approximately 43% of them singletons. Specimen: blood. These receptors all stem from a woman in her late teens or twenties in good health.

This clonotype was detected only a few times. The CDR3 spells CAISSRVDTEAFF. In DNA form, the CDR3 reads TGTGCCATCAGTTCCAGGGTGGACACTGAAGCTTTCTTT. The V gene is TRBV10-3, the J gene TRBJ1-1; TRBD1 might be the D (5 bases). The CDR3 is 13 amino acids. The germline V gene has CDR1 ENHRY and CDR2 SYGVKD. Trimming left V 5 bases short and J 3 bases short, with 10 bases between.

Comment on this clonotype: This may be a read error, as it is one base from a much larger clone. The gene calls are TRBV24-1 and TRBJ2-1; D gene ambiguous. Germline values: CDR1 KGHDR, CDR2 SFDVKD. V gave up 6 bases and J gave up 4 bases, with 3 bases separating them. The length of the CDR3 is 11 residues. CDR3 sequence reads: CATSRYNEQFF. As DNA, the CDR3 is TGTGCCACCAGTAGGTACAATGAGCAGTTCTTC.

A word on this clonotype: One end of the junction varies from germline; a read error may be responsible. The V and J genes are TRBV18 and TRBJ1-1, with D possibly matching TRBD1 (6 bases). This CDR3 comprises 13 residues. Looked up from germline, CDR1 is KGHSH and CDR2 is LQKENI. DNA for the CDR3: TGTGCCAGCACACCAGAACAGGGCACTGAAGCTTTCTTT. Residues: CASTPEQGTEAFF. Full variable domain (outside the CDR3, taken from reference TRBV18 and TRBJ1-1): NAGVMQNPRHLVRRRGQEARLRCSPMKGHSHVYWYRQLPEEGLKFMVYLQKENIIDESGMPKERFSAEFPKEGPSILRIQQVVRGDSAAYFCASTPEQGTEAFFGQGTRLTVV.

This clonotype was counted a single time. This rearrangement joins TRBV15 to TRBJ1-2; a weak D match, TRBD1 (5 bases). The V gene's germline CDR1 is LNHNV and CDR2 YYDKDF (reference sequence). The CDR3 extends over 13 amino acids. Trimming took 0 bases from V and 6 from J, leaving 8 bases between them. The CDR3 protein is CATSRDLGDGYTF. For the CDR3, the DNA is TGTGCCACCAGCAGAGATTTAGGGGATGGCTACACCTTC. The whole variable domain, remainder taken from reference TRBV15 and TRBJ1-2, is DAMVIQNPRYQVTQFGKPVTLSCSQTLNHNVMYWYQQKSSQAPKLLFHYYDKDFNNEADTPDNFQSRRPNTSFCFLDIRSPGLGDTAMYLCATSRDLGDGYTFGSGTRLTVV.

CDR3 coding DNA: TGTGCCAGCAGTAATGTGGGGAGCACAGATACGCAGTATTTT. Amino acids: CASSNVGSTDTQYF. This chain links TRBV2 with TRBJ2-3; D is uncertain. CDR1 SNHLY and CDR2 FYNNEI come from the germline V gene. V was cut by 5 bases and J by 0 bases, with 9 bases left in between. The CDR3 runs 14 residues.

This chain joins TRBV20-1 and TRBJ1-1; TRBD1 matches 8 bases. With V trimmed by 0 bases and J by 10 bases, 4 bases remained unmatched. CDR1 and CDR2 (germline): DFQATT, SNEGSKA (reference sequence). CDR3 length equals 12 residues. The CDR3 loop reads CSARDGTGRAFF. In DNA form, the CDR3 reads TGCAGTGCTAGAGACGGGACAGGACGAGCTTTCTTT.

The chain links TRBV5-5 to TRBJ1-5; tentative D call: TRBD1 (5 bases). The length of the CDR3 is 15 residues. V lost 0 bases to trimming and J lost 5 bases, with 12 bases between them. Germline values: CDR1 SGHKS, CDR2 YYEKEE (reference sequence). The CDR3 sequence: CASSLALLGHQPQHF. The DNA for the CDR3 is TGTGCCAGCAGCTTGGCCCTCCTGGGGCATCAGCCCCAGCATTTT.

The chain combines TRBV11-2 with TRBJ2-5; 14 positions agree with TRBD2. V lost 4 bases, J lost 11 bases, and 15 bases stayed unmatched. This CDR3 is built from 17 residues. CDR1 and CDR2 from the germline V gene are SGHAT and FQNNGV. The DNA of the CDR3 is TGTGCCAGCAGCTCGGGACTAGCGGGAGTCTTGTACAATGAGCAGTACTTC. Translating gives CASSSGLAGVLYNEQYF.

The V and J genes are TRBV7-2 and TRBJ2-2; D is perhaps TRBD2 (5 bases). With 6 bases removed from V and 7 bases from J, the gap between germline ends came to 9 bases. Germline CDR1 is SGHTA and CDR2 is FQGNSA. The CDR3 is 12 amino acids. DNA of the CDR3: TGTGCCAGCAGATTTGCGGGCGGGGAGCTGTTTTTT. This translates into CASRFAGGELFF.